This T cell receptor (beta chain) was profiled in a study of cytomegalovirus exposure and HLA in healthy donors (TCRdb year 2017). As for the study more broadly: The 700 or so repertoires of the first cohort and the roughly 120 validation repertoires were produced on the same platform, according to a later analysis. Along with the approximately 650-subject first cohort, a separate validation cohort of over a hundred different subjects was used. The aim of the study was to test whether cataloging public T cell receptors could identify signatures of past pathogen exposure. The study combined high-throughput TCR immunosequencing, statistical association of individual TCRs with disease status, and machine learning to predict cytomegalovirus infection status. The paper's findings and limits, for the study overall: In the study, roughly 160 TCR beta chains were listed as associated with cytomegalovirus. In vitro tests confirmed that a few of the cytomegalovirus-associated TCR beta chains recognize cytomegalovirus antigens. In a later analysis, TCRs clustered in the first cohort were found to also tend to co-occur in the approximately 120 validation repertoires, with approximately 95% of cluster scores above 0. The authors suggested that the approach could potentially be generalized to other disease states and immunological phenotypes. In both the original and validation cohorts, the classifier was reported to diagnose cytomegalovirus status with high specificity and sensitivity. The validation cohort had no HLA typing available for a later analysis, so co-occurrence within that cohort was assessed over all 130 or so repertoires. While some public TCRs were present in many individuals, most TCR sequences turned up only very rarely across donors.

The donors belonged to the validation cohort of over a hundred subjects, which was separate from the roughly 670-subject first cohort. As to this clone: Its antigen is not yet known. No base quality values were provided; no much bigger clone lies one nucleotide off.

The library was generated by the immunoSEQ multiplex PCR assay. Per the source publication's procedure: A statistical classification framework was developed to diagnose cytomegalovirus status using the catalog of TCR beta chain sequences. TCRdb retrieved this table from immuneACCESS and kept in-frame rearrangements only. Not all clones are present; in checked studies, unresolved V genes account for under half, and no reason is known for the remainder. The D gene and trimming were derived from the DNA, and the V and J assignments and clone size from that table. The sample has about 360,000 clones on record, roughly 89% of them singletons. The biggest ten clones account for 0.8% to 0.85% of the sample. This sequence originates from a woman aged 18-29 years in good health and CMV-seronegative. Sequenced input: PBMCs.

CDR3 reads: CAWSLLATSTDTQYF. The nucleotide sequence is given as TGTGCCTGGAGTTTGTTAGCGACTAGCACAGATACGCAGTATTTT. Here the chain combines TRBV30 and TRBJ2-3, and TRBD2 may be the D gene, going by 5 matching bases. CDR1 is given as GTSNPN and CDR2 as SVGIG, both from the germline V gene (reference sequence). The CDR3 spans 15 residues, from the cysteine through the phenylalanine. The entry retains the CDR3 DNA only, 45 bases that are in frame from base 1. Trimming costs V 2 bases and J 0 bases, and their ends lie 12 bases apart.